This is a list of T cell receptor beta chains from one sample in a study of cytomegalovirus exposure and HLA in healthy donors. Sequencing was performed with immunoSEQ multiplex PCR; in TCRdb, only in-frame clones are kept and a portion is missing. The repertoire holds about 92,000 clones, with more than 65% as singletons. The specimen was PBMCs. Receptor source: a girl aged 2-9 years in good health and CMV-seropositive. Each CDR3 is given with its conserved first and last residue. The D gene is left open where the match is weak. The size entry is marked missing in some rows and otherwise reads once, few, many or a size class.

size	V	D	length	J	CDR3	DNA
NA	TRBV29-1	TRBD1	14	TRBJ2-7	CSVTDRVPTYEQYF	TGCAGCGTCACCGACAGGGTCCCTACCTACGAGCAGTACTTC
NA	TRBV5-1	NA	20	TRBJ1-1	CASSLALASGRANRNTEAFF	TGCGCCAGCAGCTTGGCATTGGCGAGTGGCAGGGCTAATAGGAACACTGAAGCTTTCTTT
NA	TRBV6-5	TRBD1	15	TRBJ2-1	CASSPGQGAYNEQFF	TGTGCCAGCAGCCCGGGACAGGGGGCATACAATGAGCAGTTCTTC
few	TRBV27	NA	14	TRBJ2-7	CASSLSSGSHEQYF	TGTGCCAGCAGTTTATCGTCGGGGTCCCACGAGCAGTACTTC
few	TRBV6-6	TRBD1	13	TRBJ2-7	CASKLQGGREQYF	TGTGCCAGCAAACTACAGGGGGGTCGGGAGCAGTACTTC
NA	TRBV28	NA	16	TRBJ1-1	CASSQHRPPMNTEAFF	TGTGCCAGCAGCCAACACAGGCCCCCAATGAACACTGAAGCTTTCTTT
NA	TRBV9	TRBD1	19	TRBJ2-6	CASSNLPGQGSSGANVLTF	TGTGCCAGCAGCAACCTTCCGGGACAGGGGAGCTCTGGGGCCAACGTCCTGACTTTC
few	TRBV5-4	NA	13	TRBJ1-2	CASKLGGSYGYTF	TGTGCCAGCAAACTGGGGGGGAGTTATGGCTACACCTTC
NA	TRBV6-1	TRBD2	15	TRBJ2-7	CASRFEAGGFYEQYF	TGTGCCAGCAGGTTCGAAGCGGGAGGGTTCTACGAGCAGTACTTC
once	TRBV6-5	NA	14	TRBJ2-7	CASRPSPGHYEQYF	TGTGCCAGCAGACCCAGCCCAGGTCATTACGAGCAGTACTTC
NA	TRBV7-6	NA	15	TRBJ2-2	CASSKGQSPARELFF	TGTGCCAGCAGCAAAGGACAATCCCCTGCCAGGGAGCTGTTTTTT
NA	TRBV19	TRBD1	12	TRBJ2-7	CASSTGQYEQYF	TGTGCCAGTAGCACGGGACAGTACGAGCAGTACTTC
NA	TRBV6-5	TRBD1	14	TRBJ1-1	CASSSDRGNTEAFF	TGTGCCAGCAGTTCCGACAGGGGGAACACTGAAGCTTTCTTT
once	TRBV4-2	TRBD1	15	TRBJ2-3	CASSQDVGTVYTQYF	TGTGCCAGCAGCCAAGATGTTGGGACAGTTTATACGCAGTATTTT
NA	TRBV29-1	TRBD1	13	TRBJ1-1	CSGRRTGGIEAFF	TGCAGCGGACGAAGGACAGGGGGCATTGAAGCTTTCTTT
NA	TRBV6-5	NA	15	TRBJ1-1	CASSPALNRHTEAFF	TGTGCCAGCAGTCCCGCATTAAACAGGCACACTGAAGCTTTCTTT
NA	TRBV4-3	NA	18	TRBJ2-2	CASSQVPSGSANTGELFF	TGCGCCAGCAGCCAAGTTCCCTCGGGATCCGCGAACACCGGGGAGCTGTTTTTT
NA	TRBV5-4	NA	11	TRBJ1-3	CASSRQGTIYF	TGTGCCAGCAGCCGCCAGGGCACCATATATTTT
NA	TRBV28	NA	15	TRBJ1-1	CASSLRSGARAEAFF	TGTGCCAGCAGTTTAAGGTCAGGGGCGAGGGCTGAAGCTTTCTTT
NA	TRBV6-5	NA	15	TRBJ1-2	CASSLSGALNYGYTF	TGTGCCAGCAGTTTATCAGGGGCGCTTAACTATGGCTACACCTTC
NA	TRBV29-1	TRBD2	14	TRBJ2-1	CSVVRGLAGNEQFF	TGCAGCGTTGTAAGGGGACTAGCGGGTAATGAGCAGTTCTTC
NA	TRBV14	TRBD1	15	TRBJ2-3	CASRRRGLPTDTQYF	TGTGCCAGCAGGCGCAGGGGGCTCCCTACAGATACGCAGTATTTT
few	TRBV28	NA	12	TRBJ1-3	CASSSRGNTIYF	TGTGCCAGCAGTTCCAGAGGAAACACCATATATTTT
few	TRBV10-1	NA	14	TRBJ1-1	CASSESNRNTEAFF	TGCGCCAGCAGTGAGTCGAACAGGAACACTGAAGCTTTCTTT
NA	TRBV5-1	TRBD2	16	TRBJ2-5	CASRPGTSGSGETQYF	TGCGCCAGCAGACCCGGGACTAGCGGGAGTGGTGAGACCCAGTACTTC
NA	TRBV5-4	NA	15	TRBJ1-1	CASSSPQVLNTEAFF	TGTGCCAGCAGCTCCCCCCAGGTACTGAACACTGAAGCTTTCTTT
NA	TRBV7-2	NA	13	TRBJ2-5	CASSSGLQETQYF	TGTGCCAGCAGCTCGGGACTTCAAGAGACCCAGTACTTC
NA	TRBV7-7	NA	14	TRBJ2-5	CASSGPGSQEIQYF	TGTGCCAGCAGCGGCCCGGGATCCCAAGAGATCCAGTACTTC
NA	TRBV15	NA	16	TRBJ2-5	CATSRDGARLQETQYF	TGTGCCACCAGCAGAGATGGAGCCAGACTCCAAGAGACCCAGTACTTC
NA	TRBV6-1	NA	15	TRBJ1-2	CASRRGGLGNYGYTF	TGTGCCAGCAGGCGAGGGGGTTTAGGAAACTATGGCTACACCTTC
NA	TRBV10-3	TRBD1	13	TRBJ1-1	CAIRPGQSTEAFF	TGTGCCATCAGACCGGGACAGAGCACTGAAGCTTTCTTT